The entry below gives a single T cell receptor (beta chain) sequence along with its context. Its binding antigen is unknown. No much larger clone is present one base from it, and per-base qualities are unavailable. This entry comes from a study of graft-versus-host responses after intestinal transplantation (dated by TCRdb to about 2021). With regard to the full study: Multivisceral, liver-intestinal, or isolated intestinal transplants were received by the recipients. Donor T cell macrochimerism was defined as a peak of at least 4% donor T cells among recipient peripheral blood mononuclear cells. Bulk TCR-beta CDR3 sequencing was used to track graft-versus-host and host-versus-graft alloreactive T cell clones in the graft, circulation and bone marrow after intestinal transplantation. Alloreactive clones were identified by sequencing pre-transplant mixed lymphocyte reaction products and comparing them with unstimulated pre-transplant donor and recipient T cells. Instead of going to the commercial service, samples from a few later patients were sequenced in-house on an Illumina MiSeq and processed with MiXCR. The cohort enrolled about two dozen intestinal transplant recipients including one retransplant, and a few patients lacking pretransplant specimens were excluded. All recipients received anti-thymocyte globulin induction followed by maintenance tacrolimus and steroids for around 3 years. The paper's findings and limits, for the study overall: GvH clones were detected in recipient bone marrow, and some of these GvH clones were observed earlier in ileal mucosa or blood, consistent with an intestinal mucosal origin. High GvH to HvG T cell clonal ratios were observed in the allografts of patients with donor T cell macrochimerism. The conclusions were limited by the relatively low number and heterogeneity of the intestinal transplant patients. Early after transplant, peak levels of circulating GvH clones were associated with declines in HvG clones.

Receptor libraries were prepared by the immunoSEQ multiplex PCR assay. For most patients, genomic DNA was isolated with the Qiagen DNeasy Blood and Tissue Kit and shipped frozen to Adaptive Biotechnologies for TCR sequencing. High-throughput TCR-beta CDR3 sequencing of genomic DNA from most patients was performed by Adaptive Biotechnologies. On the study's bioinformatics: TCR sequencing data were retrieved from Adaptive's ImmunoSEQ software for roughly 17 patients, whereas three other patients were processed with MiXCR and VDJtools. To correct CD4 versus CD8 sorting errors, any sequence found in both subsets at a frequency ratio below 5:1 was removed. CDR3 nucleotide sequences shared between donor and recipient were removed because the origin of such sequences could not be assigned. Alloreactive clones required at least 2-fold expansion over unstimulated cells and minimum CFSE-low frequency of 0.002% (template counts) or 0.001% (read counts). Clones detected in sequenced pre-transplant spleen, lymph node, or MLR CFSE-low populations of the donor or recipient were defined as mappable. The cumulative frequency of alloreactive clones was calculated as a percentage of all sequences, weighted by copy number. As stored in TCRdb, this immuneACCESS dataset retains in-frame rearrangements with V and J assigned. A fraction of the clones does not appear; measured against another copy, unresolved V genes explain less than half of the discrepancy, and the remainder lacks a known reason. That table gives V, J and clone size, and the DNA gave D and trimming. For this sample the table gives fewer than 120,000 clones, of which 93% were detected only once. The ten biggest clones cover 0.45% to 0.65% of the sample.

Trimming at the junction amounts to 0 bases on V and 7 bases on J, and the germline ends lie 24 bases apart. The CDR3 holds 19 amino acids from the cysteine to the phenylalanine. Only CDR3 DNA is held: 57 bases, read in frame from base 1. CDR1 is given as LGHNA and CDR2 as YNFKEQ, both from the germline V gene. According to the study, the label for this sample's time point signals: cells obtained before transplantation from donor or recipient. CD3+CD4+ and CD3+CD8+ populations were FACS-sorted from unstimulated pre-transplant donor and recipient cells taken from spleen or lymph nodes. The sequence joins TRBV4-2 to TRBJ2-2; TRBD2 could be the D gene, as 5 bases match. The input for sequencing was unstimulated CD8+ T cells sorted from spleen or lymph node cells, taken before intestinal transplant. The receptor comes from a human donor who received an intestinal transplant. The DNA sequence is TGTGCCAGCAGCCAAGAGGGTCGGAGAACCGGGGTCCGCTTCGGGGAGCTGTTTTTT. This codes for CASSQEGRRTGVRFGELFF.